This T cell receptor beta chain was sequenced during a study of T-cell reconstitution after alpha-beta-depleted transplantation in children. It was with unique molecular identifiers that the TCRbeta library was prepared. Each CDR3 protein gets one entry after TCRdb re-called the PCR reads with MiXCR. This sample has fewer than 400,000 distinct CDR3 sequences, with roughly 20% found just once. The origin of this receptor is a human donor who donated a stem cell graft to a child with acute myeloid leukemia. Here the sequenced sample was PBMCs from the stem cell graft donor, taken from the stem cell graft.

CDR3 DNA: TGTGCCAGCAGAGAGGACTACGAGCAGTACTTC. Protein: CASREDYEQYF. This chain links TRBV25-1 with TRBJ2-7; D unresolved. Trimming left V 6 bases short and J 3 bases short, with 6 bases between. Germline V gives CDR1 MGHDK, CDR2 SYGVNS. The CDR3 covers 11 residues.